This is a list of T cell receptor beta chains from one sample in a study of T cells in Graves' hyperthyroidism and ophthalmopathy. TCRdb called the multiplex PCR reads again in MiXCR, with one record for every CDR3 protein. The sample consists of a few hundred thousand distinct CDR3 sequences, about 15% of them appearing once. The sequenced sample was blood. These TCRs come from a woman under 30 with Graves' hyperthyroidism. CDR3s include the opening cysteine and the closing phenylalanine or tryptophan. D genes are given only for firm matches. Clone size is shown for a subset of rows, as once, few, many or a class of expanded clone.

>.|.|TRBJ2-2|TRBV5-1
TGCGCCAGCAGCTTGGGGGGCCGGTCCGGGGAGCTGTTTTTT
CASSLGGRSGELFF
>.|many|TRBJ2-7|TRBV3-1
TGTGCCAGCAGCCAAGATATGGCGTATTCCTACGAGCAGTACTTC
CASSQDMAYSYEQYF
>.|many|TRBJ1-2|TRBV12-3/TRBV12-4
TGTGCCAGCAGAACCGCCGGGGGGGGCTACACCTTC
CASRTAGGGYTF
>TRBD1|.|TRBJ2-5|TRBV27
TGTGCCAGCAGTTTCAGGGGGCGAGGGGTTGAGACCCAGTACTTC
CASSFRGRGVETQYF
>.|many|TRBJ1-5|TRBV19
TGTGCCAGTAGATCCCAGGGGCCTCCAAGCAATCAGCCCCAGCATTTT
CASRSQGPPSNQPQHF
>TRBD1|many|TRBJ2-2|TRBV10-3
TGTGCCATCAGTGAGCGTCGGGGGACAGGGGGCACCGGGGAGCTGTTTTTT
CAISERRGTGGTGELFF
>.|few|TRBJ2-3|TRBV27
TGTGCCAGCAGTTTATCGCGGGACATCTCAGATACGCAGTATTTT
CASSLSRDISDTQYF
>.|many|TRBJ2-2|TRBV30
TGTGCCTGGAGCCGTAGGGGGGCCCTGAGCGGGGAGCTGTTTTTT
CAWSRRGALSGELFF
>.|many|TRBJ2-1|TRBV10-3
TGTGCCATCCTGATGGACGGGAGCTCCTACAATGAGCAGTTCTTC
CAILMDGSSYNEQFF
>.|few|TRBJ1-4|TRBV2
TGTGTCAGCAGGAAAGTGACAAGTGAAGTGGAAAAACTGTTTTTT
CVSRKVTSEVEKLFF
>.|.|TRBJ1-1|TRBV7-9
TGTGCCAGCAGGGGGAGGAGAGGTGTTGGGACTGAAGCTTTCTTT
CASRGRRGVGTEAFF
>TRBD1|.|TRBJ1-3|TRBV6-1
TGTGCCAGCCGAGCGGACAGGCTTTTCTCTGGAAACACCATATATTTT
CASRADRLFSGNTIYF
>TRBD1|.|TRBJ1-2|TRBV9
TGTGCCAGCAGCGCCTCCGCCCCGGGACAGGGGGCCAACTATGGCTACACCTTC
CASSASAPGQGANYGYTF
>.|many|TRBJ2-5|TRBV7-9
TGTGCCAGCAGCTTTACGGGGACCCAGTACTTC
CASSFTGTQYF
>TRBD1|many|TRBJ2-5|TRBV20-1
TGCAGTGCTAGAGATCAGGCAGGGGGAGAGACCCAGTACTTC
CSARDQAGGETQYF
>.|many|TRBJ2-1|TRBV10-3
TGTGCCATTACCGGGTCCGGGGAGGTCAATGAGCAGTTCTTC
CAITGSGEVNEQFF
>.|many|TRBJ2-5|TRBV4-1
TGCGCCAGCAGCCACAGCAGGGGAAAGGAGACCCAGTACTTC
CASSHSRGKETQYF
>TRBD2|many|TRBJ2-1|TRBV9
TGTGCCAGCAGCGTAGTAGCGGGAGACTACAATGAGCAGTTCTTC
CASSVVAGDYNEQFF
>.|few|TRBJ1-5|TRBV19
TGTGCCAGCGGGAGGCCAACAAGTAATAGCAATCAGCCCCAGCATTTT
CASGRPTSNSNQPQHF
>TRBD2|many|TRBJ2-3|TRBV20-1
TGCAGTGCCCCTCGAAGCGGGACCCCCACAGATACGCAGTATTTT
CSAPRSGTPTDTQYF
>.|.|TRBJ2-1|TRBV9
TGTGCCAGCAGCGGAGGGGCCCCGGAGCAGTTCTTC
CASSGGAPEQFF
>TRBD1|few|TRBJ1-3|TRBV6-1
TGTGCCAGCAGACAAGACAGGGGAACTGGAAACACCATATATTTT
CASRQDRGTGNTIYF
>.|once|TRBJ2-1|TRBV11-3
TGTGCCAGCAGCTTAAGTCAGGGGTGGGTAGGTGAGCAGTTCTTC
CASSLSQGWVGEQFF
>.|.|TRBJ1-6|TRBV12-5
TGTGCTAGTGGTTTCGATTCACCCCTCCACTTT
CASGFDSPLHF
>TRBD1|many|TRBJ2-7|TRBV7-8
TGTGCCAGCAGCTTACGACAGGGGGGCTACGAGCAGTACTTC
CASSLRQGGYEQYF
>TRBD2|many|TRBJ2-7|TRBV5-6
TGTGCCAGCAGCCCGGGACTAGCGGGCTCGGCCTACGAGCAGTACTTC
CASSPGLAGSAYEQYF
>.|.|TRBJ1-2|TRBV28
TGTGCCAGCAATCAGAATAACTATGGCTACACCTTC
CASNQNNYGYTF
>TRBD2|.|TRBJ2-7|TRBV7-9
TGTGCCAGCAGCGAAGGGGGGGGCGGGAGGGATGCCTACGAGCAGTACTTC
CASSEGGGGRDAYEQYF
>.|few|TRBJ1-2|TRBV7-9
TGTGCCAGCAGCTTAGGATACGGCGGCCTTAACTATGGCTACACCTTC
CASSLGYGGLNYGYTF
>.|.|TRBJ2-5|TRBV30
TGTGCCTGGAGTGTAGCGGGCGTGATTGGGGAGACCCAGTACTTC
CAWSVAGVIGETQYF
>.|few|TRBJ2-2|TRBV9
TGTGCCAGCAGCCCATTAGACAGCGGGAACACCGGGGAGCTGTTTTTT
CASSPLDSGNTGELFF
>.|many|TRBJ1-5|TRBV6-1
TGTGCCAGTAGCCCCTCGGGACCCCTCAATCAGCCCCAGCATTTT
CASSPSGPLNQPQHF
>.|many|TRBJ1-1|TRBV20-1
TGCAGTGCTAGAGATCATATGAGAAACACTGAAGCTTTCTTT
CSARDHMRNTEAFF